These T cell receptor beta chains were read from a single sample in a study of tumor and adjacent non-tumor tissue in lung cancer. Each CDR3 protein is one row after TCRdb ran MiXCR on the multiplex PCR reads. The sample comprises 47,000 or so distinct CDR3 sequences, less than 70% of which are singletons, and 30% rests with the top ten. What was sequenced was distant non-tumor lung tissue. Source of these receptors: a woman between 70 and 85 years old with non-small cell lung cancer. Both conserved end residues are part of each CDR3. Fields, in order: J gene, clone size, D gene, V gene, CDR3 protein, CDR3 DNA. A D gene is named only where the DNA matches it firmly. Only part of the rows carry a size: once, few, many, or a class if the clone is expanded.

TRBJ2-1 - - TRBV6-2/TRBV6-3 CASIYNGGGLNEQFF TGTGCCAGCATTTACAACGGGGGTGGTTTGAATGAGCAATTCTTC
TRBJ2-1 few TRBD1 TRBV20-1 CSAGQGATYEQFF TGCAGTGCAGGACAGGGGGCGACCTACGAGCAGTTCTTC
TRBJ2-3 - TRBD2 TRBV6-5 CTSMATLGTSGHTDTQYF TGTACCAGCATGGCTACCTTAGGGACTAGCGGACACACAGATACGCAGTATTTT
TRBJ2-1 - - TRBV4-1 CASSQEGIQLEEQIF TGCGCCAGTAGCCAAGAAGGGATCCAGCTGGAAGAGCAGATCTTC
TRBJ2-1 few - TRBV6-2/TRBV6-3 CASSYSRDTVYNEQFF TGTGCCAGCAGTTACTCAAGGGACACTGTCTACAATGAGCAGTTCTTC
TRBJ2-7 - - TRBV5-1 CASNLGTRAYEQYF TGCGCCAGCAACTTGGGCACTAGAGCCTACGAGCAATACTTC
TRBJ2-1 - - TRBV6-2/TRBV6-3 CASSYSANRIYEQFF TGTGCCAGCAGTTACTCGGCTAACCGCATCTATGAGCAGTTTTTC
TRBJ1-2 - - TRBV20-1 CSAPEPGPVGYTF TGCAGTGCCCCAGAACCGGGGCCGGTAGGCTACACCTTC
TRBJ2-3 - - TRBV20-1 CSARDRGIISDTQYF TGCAGTGCTAGAGATCGGGGGATAATCTCAGATACGCAGTATTTT
TRBJ1-5 - - TRBV12-3/TRBV12-4 CVSSPYGDNQPQHF TGTGTCAGCAGCCCTTATGGGGACAATCAGCCCCAACATTTT
TRBJ1-5 many - TRBV5-4 CASSLGGRGSNQPQHF TGTGCCAGCAGCTTGGGGGGGCGTGGGAGCAATCAGCCCCAGCATTTT
TRBJ2-4 - - TRBV7-3 CASSTEGTKNIQYF TGTGCCAGCAGTACGGAGGGAACCAAAAACATTCAGTACTTC
TRBJ2-1 - - TRBV6-5 CASSYIVTEQFF TGTGCCAGCAGTTACATCGTGACTGAGCAGTTCTTC
TRBJ2-5 few - TRBV2 CASSDGGRRETQYF TGTGCCAGCAGTGACGGGGGGCGGAGAGAGACCCAGTACTTC
TRBJ2-7 once - TRBV16 CTSTRGGLLEQYF TGTACCAGCACCCGTGGGGGGCTGCTTGAGCAGTACTTC
TRBJ2-5 - - TRBV6-1 CVSSEGATGGETHYF TGTGTCAGCAGTGAAGGGGCGACAGGTGGAGAGACCCACTACTTC
TRBJ1-2 - - TRBV29-1 CSGILGLVGGPQGGYTF TGCTCCGGTATCTTAGGTTTGGTTGGCGGACCACAAGGAGGCTACACCTTC
TRBJ2-3 many - TRBV7-8 CASSLSLVDTQYF TGTGCCAGCAGCCTGAGTCTTGTAGATACGCAGTATTTT
TRBJ2-1 - TRBD1 TRBV2 CASRAGQAAYNEQFF TGTGCCAGCAGGGCGGGACAGGCGGCCTACAACGAGCAGTTCTTC
TRBJ2-3 - TRBD2 TRBV5-8 CANSRHMTSGTRTDTQYF TGTGCCAACAGCCGCCATATGACTAGCGGGACCCGCACAGATACGCAGTATTTT
TRBJ2-1 - - TRBV11-2 CASSKWAGQYNEQFF TGTGCAAGCAGCAAATGGGCGGGACAGTACAATGAGCAGTTCTTC
TRBJ1-1 - - TRBV14 CASSQGSKGMNTEAIF TGTGCCAGCAGCCAAGGTTCTAAGGGGATGAACACTGAAGCTATCTTT
TRBJ2-1 - - TRBV29-1 CSVEGTVGNEWFF TGCAGCGTTGAAGGGACGGTGGGCAATGAGTGGTTCTTC
TRBJ2-1 - - TRBV29-1 CSVKRVDRNEQFF TGCAGCGTTAAGCGGGTAGACCGGAATGAGCAGTTCTTC
TRBJ1-2 - - TRBV29-1 CSVEDSLYGYTF TGCAGCGTTGAGGACAGCCTCTATGGTTACACCTTC
TRBJ2-7 few TRBD2 TRBV20-1 CSVRPGTIVNSYEQYF TGCAGTGTTCGGCCCGGGACTATCGTTAACTCCTACGAGCAGTACTTC
TRBJ1-1 - - TRBV6-5 CASRQDTVNTEAFF TGTGCCAGCAGACAGGACACCGTGAACACTGAAGCTTTCTTT
TRBJ2-3 many - TRBV20-1 CSASSGSTDTQYF TGCAGTGCTAGTAGCGGAAGCACAGATACGCAGTATTTT
TRBJ2-2 few - TRBV21-1 CASSKNYEGLGTGELFF TGTGCCAGCAGCAAAAATTACGAGGGGTTGGGGACCGGGGAGCTGTTTTTT
TRBJ1-4 - - TRBV4-1 CASINRDGQSEKLFF TGCGCCAGCATCAACCGTGACGGGCAAAGTGAAAAACTGTTTTTT
TRBJ1-1 - - TRBV20-1 CSATNRSFILAFF TGCAGTGCTACCAACAGGTCGTTCATCTTGGCTTTCTTT
TRBJ2-7 - - TRBV4-2 CASSQVFIRSLSGLPSSYEQYF TGTGCCAGCAGCCAAGTCTTCATCAGATCACTATCGGGATTACCGAGCTCCTACGAGCAGTACTTC
TRBJ2-5 - - TRBV28 CASSLSVVGQYQETQYF TGTGCCAGCAGTCTGAGCGTCGTGGGCCAGTACCAAGAGACCCAGTACTTC
TRBJ2-5 - TRBD2 TRBV4-1 CASSHPELAGGPEQETQYF TGCGCCAGCAGCCATCCGGAACTAGCGGGAGGGCCGGAGCAAGAGACCCAGTACTTC
TRBJ2-5 - - TRBV12-3/TRBV12-4 CASSHPGHLQETEYF TGTGCCAGCAGCCACCCGGGACACCTACAAGAGACCGAGTACTTC
TRBJ2-1 - TRBD2 TRBV4-1 CASSKGTSGRGNVQFF TGCGCTAGCAGCAAAGGTACTAGCGGGAGAGGGAATGTGCAGTTCTTC
TRBJ2-3 - - TRBV11-3 CASSFEGLYTDTQYF TGTGCCAGCAGCTTTGAGGGACTCTACACGGATACGCAGTATTTT
TRBJ2-5 - - TRBV5-5 CAGSSLELAGQETQYF TGTGCCGGCAGCTCCTTGGAACTAGCTGGCCAAGAGACCCAGTACTTC
TRBJ1-1 - - TRBV29-1 CIVGGETEAFF TGCATCGTAGGCGGTGAGACTGAAGCTTTCTTT
TRBJ1-4 many TRBD1 TRBV28 CASSGDRENEKLFF TGTGCCAGCAGTGGGGACAGGGAGAATGAAAAACTGTTTTTT
TRBJ1-1 many - TRBV6-2/TRBV6-3 CASSRRLGGDEAFF TGTGCCAGCAGTCGCCGACTGGGGGGGGATGAAGCTTTCTTT
TRBJ2-1 - - TRBV29-1 CSVEPCFTYSEQFF TGCAGCGTCGAGCCCTGTTTTACCTATAGTGAGCAGTTCTTC
TRBJ2-3 - - TRBV12-3/TRBV12-4 CASHIGRLADTQYF TGTGCCAGTCATATAGGGAGATTGGCAGATACGCAGTATTTT
TRBJ2-5 - - TRBV5-1 CVSSLAGTNQETQHF TGCGTCAGCAGCTTGGCCGGGACGAATCAAGAGACCCAGCACTTC
TRBJ2-1 - TRBD1 TRBV5-1 CASSPEGGQGLTTDKNPLAQFF TGCGCCAGCAGCCCCGAGGGCGGACAGGGGTTAACCACGGACAAAAACCCACTAGCGCAGTTCTTC
TRBJ2-3 many - TRBV20-1 CSATLITDTQYF TGCAGTGCTACACTGATCACAGATACGCAGTATTTT
TRBJ2-1 few - TRBV24-1 CATSDWQGEVSEQFF TGTGCCACCAGTGATTGGCAGGGGGAGGTCAGTGAGCAGTTCTTC
TRBJ2-7 - - TRBV12-3/TRBV12-4 CTSSFRRDLYEQYF TGTACCAGCAGCTTCAGGCGGGACCTCTACGAGCAGTACTTC
TRBJ1-5 - - TRBV4-1 CANSPYDTEANQPQHF TGCGCCAACAGCCCCTATGATACAGAGGCCAATCAGCCCCAGCATTTT
TRBJ1-2 - TRBD1 TRBV5-1 CASSMRQGAVDGYTF TGCGCCAGCAGCATGAGACAGGGGGCTGTCGATGGCTACACCTTC
TRBJ2-7 - - TRBV28 CAISLQGSYEQYF TGTGCCATCAGTCTACAAGGATCCTACGAGCAGTACTTC
TRBJ2-1 few TRBD2 TRBV7-3 CASSLLSGSTFGSYNEQFF TGTGCCAGCAGCTTATTAAGCGGGAGTACTTTTGGCAGCTACAATGAGCAGTTCTTC
TRBJ1-1 - - TRBV20-1 CSPSQGFTEAFF TGCAGTCCAAGTCAGGGGTTCACTGAAGCTTTCTTT
TRBJ2-7 - - TRBV28 CASSLLGRLWGYEQYF TGTGCCAGCAGTTTACTAGGGAGGCTCTGGGGATACGAGCAGTACTTC
TRBJ2-1 - TRBD2 TRBV4-1 CASSPEGTNSTNEQFF TGTGCCAGCAGCCCAGAAGGGACTAACTCCACCAATGAGCAGTTCTTC
TRBJ2-7 - - TRBV10-1 CASSRDQSSYGQWF TGCGCCAGCAGCCGGGACCAGAGCTCCTACGGGCAGTGGTTC
TRBJ1-5 many - TRBV11-2 CASSPGWSQPQHF TGTGCCAGCAGCCCGGGGTGGAGTCAGCCCCAGCATTTT
TRBJ2-7 - - TRBV6-5 CACTTQVSGPYEQYF TGTGCCTGCACCACGCAAGTGTCGGGACCCTACGAGCAGTACTTC
TRBJ2-5 - - TRBV7-8 CASSLGRGLWEGTQYF TGTGCCAGCAGCTTAGGTCGGGGGCTGTGGGAAGGGACCCAGTACTTC